The clone carrying this T cell receptor (beta chain) was counted between two and nine times. The authors' processing: Scientists estimated how many nucleated cells there were by amplifying reference gene primers. Measured with immunoSEQ multiplex PCR; TCRdb has only the in-frame clones, and not every one. V and J calls and clone size are as listed in that table; D and trimming were resolved from the DNA. This table holds roughly 180,000 clones, roughly 76% found once. This specimen belongs to a study of blood T cell repertoires in COVID-19. The wider study: There were acute and convalescent COVID-19 samples, and they came from the United States, Italy and Spain. PBMCs, B-cell-depleted T cells, or T cells were the source of the cDNA or gDNA that made up the material.

Followed longitudinally, the Seattle patients had been enrolled during active infection. This clonotype was sampled from a woman in her thirties or forties with COVID-19, enrolled during active disease. Sequencing was done on a sample of peripheral blood.

DNA of the CDR3: TGTGCCAGCAGTGGGACTAGCGGGGAGACCCAGTACTTC. Its translation is CASSGTSGETQYF. The rearrangement uses TRBV2 and TRBJ2-5; 11 positions match TRBD2. The CDR3 is 13 amino acids. CDR1 SNHLY and CDR2 FYNNEI come from the germline V gene. V lost 4 bases to trimming and J lost 5 bases; unmatched junction nucleotides: 0.